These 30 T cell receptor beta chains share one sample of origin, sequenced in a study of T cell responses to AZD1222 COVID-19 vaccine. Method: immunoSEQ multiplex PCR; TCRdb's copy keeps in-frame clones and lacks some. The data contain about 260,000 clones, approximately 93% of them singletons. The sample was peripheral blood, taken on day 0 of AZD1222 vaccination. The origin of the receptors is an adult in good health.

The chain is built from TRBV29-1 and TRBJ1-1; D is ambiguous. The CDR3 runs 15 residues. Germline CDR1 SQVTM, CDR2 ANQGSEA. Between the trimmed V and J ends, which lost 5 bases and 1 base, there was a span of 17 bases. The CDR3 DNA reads TGCAGCGTTACCCCCAGGCAGGTGAGGAACACTGAAGCTTTCTTT. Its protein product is CSVTPRQVRNTEAFF. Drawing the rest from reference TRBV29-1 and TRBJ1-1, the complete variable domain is SAVISQKPSRDICQRGTSLTIQCQVDSQVTMMFWYRQQPGQSLTLIATANQGSEATYESGFVIDKFPISRPNLTFSTLTVSNMSPEDSSIYLCSVTPRQVRNTEAFFGQGTRLTVV.

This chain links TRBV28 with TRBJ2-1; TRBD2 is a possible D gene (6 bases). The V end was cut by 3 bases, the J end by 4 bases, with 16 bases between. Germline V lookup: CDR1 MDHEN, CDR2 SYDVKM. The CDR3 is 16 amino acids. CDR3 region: CASSLFGGNRYNEQFF. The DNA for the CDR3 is TGTGCCAGCAGTTTGTTCGGCGGGAATCGGTACAATGAGCAGTTCTTC.

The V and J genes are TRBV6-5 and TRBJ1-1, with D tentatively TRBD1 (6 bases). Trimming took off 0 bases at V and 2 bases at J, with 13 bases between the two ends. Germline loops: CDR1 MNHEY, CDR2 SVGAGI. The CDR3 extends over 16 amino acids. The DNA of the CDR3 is TGTGCCAGCAGTTACTCCTTGATGGGGGGCAACACTGAAGCTTTCTTT. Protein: CASSYSLMGGNTEAFF.

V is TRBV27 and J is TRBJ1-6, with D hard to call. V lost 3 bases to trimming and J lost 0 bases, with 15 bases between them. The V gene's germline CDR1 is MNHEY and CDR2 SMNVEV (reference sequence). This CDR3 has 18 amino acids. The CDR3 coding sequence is TGTGCCAGCAGTTTTACCGCGACGGGGAGCTCCTATAATTCACCCCTCCACTTT. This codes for CASSFTATGSSYNSPLHF.

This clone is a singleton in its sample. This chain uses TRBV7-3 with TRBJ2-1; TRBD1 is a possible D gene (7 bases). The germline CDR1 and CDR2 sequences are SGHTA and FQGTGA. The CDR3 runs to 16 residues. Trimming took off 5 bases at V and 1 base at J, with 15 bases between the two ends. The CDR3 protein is CASSPGGSGSYNEQFF. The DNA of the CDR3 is TGTGCCAGCAGCCCAGGGGGTAGCGGATCCTACAATGAGCAGTTCTTC. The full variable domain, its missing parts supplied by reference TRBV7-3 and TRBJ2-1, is GAGVSQTPSNKVTEKGKYVELRCDPISGHTALYWYRQSLGQGPEFLIYFQGTGAADDSGLPNDRFFAVRPEGSVSTLKIQRTERGDSAVYLCASSPGGSGSYNEQFFGPGTRLTVL.

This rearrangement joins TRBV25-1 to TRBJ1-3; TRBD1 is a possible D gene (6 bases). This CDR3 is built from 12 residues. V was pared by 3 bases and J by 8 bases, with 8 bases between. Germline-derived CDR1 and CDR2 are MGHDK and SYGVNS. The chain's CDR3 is CASSDTGYTIYF. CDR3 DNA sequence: TGTGCCAGCAGTGATACAGGGTACACCATATATTTT.

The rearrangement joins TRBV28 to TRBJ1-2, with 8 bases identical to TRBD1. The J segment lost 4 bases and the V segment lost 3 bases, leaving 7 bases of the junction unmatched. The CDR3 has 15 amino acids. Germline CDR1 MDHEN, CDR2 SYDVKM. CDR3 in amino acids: CASSFPPTGGYGYTF. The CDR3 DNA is TGTGCCAGCAGTTTTCCCCCCACAGGGGGCTATGGCTACACCTTC.

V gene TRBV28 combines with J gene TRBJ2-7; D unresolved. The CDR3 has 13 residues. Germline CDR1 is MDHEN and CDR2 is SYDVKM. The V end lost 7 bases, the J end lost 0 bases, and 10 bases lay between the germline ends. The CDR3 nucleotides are TGTGCCAGCAAGTTTCGGGTCTCCTACGAGCAGTACTTC. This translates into CASKFRVSYEQYF.

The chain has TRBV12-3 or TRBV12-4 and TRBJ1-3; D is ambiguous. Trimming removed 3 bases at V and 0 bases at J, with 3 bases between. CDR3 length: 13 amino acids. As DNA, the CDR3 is TGTGCCAGCAGTTTTAACTCTGGAAACACCATATATTTT. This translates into CASSFNSGNTIYF.

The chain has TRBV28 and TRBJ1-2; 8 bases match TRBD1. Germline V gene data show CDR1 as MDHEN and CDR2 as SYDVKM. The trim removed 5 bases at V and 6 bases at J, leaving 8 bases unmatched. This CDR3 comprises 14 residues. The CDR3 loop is CASSVPGGAHGYTF. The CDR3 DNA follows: TGTGCCAGCAGTGTTCCAGGGGGCGCCCATGGCTACACCTTC.

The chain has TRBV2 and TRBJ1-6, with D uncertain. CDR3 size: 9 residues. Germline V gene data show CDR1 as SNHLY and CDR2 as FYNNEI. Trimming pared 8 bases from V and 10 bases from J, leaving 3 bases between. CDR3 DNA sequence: TGTGCCAGCGGGTCACCCCTCCACTTT. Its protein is CASGSPLHF.

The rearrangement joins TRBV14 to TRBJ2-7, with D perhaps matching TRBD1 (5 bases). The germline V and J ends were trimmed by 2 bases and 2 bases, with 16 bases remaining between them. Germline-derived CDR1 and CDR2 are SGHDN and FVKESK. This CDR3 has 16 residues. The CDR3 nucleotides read TGTGCCAGCAGCCAAAGTGGCCCAGGGTCCCCCTACGAGCAGTACTTC. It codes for CASSQSGPGSPYEQYF.

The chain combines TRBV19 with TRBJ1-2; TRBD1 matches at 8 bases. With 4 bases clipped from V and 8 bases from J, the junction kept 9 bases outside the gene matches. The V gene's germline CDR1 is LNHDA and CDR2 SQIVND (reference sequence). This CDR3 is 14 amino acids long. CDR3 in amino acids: CASSTTRQGIGYTF. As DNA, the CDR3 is TGTGCCAGTAGTACCACACGACAGGGGATAGGCTACACCTTC. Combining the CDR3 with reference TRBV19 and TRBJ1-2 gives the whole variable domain DGGITQSPKYLFRKEGQNVTLSCEQNLNHDAMYWYRQDPGQGLRLIYYSQIVNDFQKGDIAEGYSVSREKKESFPLTVTSAQKNPTAFYLCASSTTRQGIGYTFGSGTRLTVV.

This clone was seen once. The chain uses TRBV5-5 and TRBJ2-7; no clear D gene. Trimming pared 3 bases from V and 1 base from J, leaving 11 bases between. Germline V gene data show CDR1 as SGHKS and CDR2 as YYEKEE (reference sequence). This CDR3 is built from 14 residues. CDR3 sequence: CASSSLAISYEQYF. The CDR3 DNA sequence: TGTGCCAGCAGCTCCTTAGCAATATCCTACGAGCAGTACTTC.

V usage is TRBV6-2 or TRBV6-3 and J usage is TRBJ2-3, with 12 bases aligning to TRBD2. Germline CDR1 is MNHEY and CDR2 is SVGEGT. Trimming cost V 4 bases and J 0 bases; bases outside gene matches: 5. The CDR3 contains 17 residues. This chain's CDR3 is CASSSRLAGVSTDTQYF. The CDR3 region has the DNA TGTGCCAGCAGTTCAAGACTAGCGGGGGTCAGCACAGATACGCAGTATTTT.

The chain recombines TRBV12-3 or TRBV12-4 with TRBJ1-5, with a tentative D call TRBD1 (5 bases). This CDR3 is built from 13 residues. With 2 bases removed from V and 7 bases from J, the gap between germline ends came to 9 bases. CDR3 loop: CASSLNGDQPQHF. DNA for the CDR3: TGTGCCAGCAGTTTAAATGGGGACCAGCCCCAGCATTTT.

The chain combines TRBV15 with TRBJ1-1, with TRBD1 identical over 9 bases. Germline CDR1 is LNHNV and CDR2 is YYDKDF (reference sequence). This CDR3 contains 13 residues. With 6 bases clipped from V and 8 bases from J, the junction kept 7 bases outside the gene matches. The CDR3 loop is CATRLDRGYEAFF. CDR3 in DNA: TGTGCCACCAGACTGGACAGGGGCTACGAAGCTTTCTTT.

The CDR3 spells CASSSRGGAGTGELFF. As DNA, the CDR3 is TGTGCCAGCAGCTCCAGAGGGGGCGCGGGCACCGGGGAGCTGTTTTTT. The V gene is TRBV2, the J gene TRBJ2-2; TRBD1 matches at 7 bases. The V and J ends lost 6 bases and 4 bases, in that order; junction bases with no gene match: 11. Germline CDR1 SNHLY, CDR2 FYNNEI. The CDR3 extends over 16 amino acids.

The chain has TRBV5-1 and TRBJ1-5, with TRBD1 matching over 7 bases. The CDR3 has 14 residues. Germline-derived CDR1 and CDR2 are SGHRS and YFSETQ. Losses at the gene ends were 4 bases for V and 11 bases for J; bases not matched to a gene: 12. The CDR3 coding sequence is TGCGCCAGCAGCCCGGACCCAGGCCAGGGGGCCCAGCATTTT. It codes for CASSPDPGQGAQHF. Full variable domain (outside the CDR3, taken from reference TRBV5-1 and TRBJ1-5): KAGVTQTPRYLIKTRGQQVTLSCSPISGHRSVSWYQQTPGQGLQFLFEYFSETQRNKGNFPGRFSGRQFSNSRSEMNVSTLELGDSALYLCASSPDPGQGAQHFGDGTRLSIL.

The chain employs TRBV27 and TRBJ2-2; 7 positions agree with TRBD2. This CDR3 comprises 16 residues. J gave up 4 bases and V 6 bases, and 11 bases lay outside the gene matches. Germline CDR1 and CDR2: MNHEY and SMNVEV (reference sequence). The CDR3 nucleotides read TGTGCCAGCAGCCCTTGGGCGGGGGTTTCCACCGGGGAGCTGTTTTTT. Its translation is CASSPWAGVSTGELFF.

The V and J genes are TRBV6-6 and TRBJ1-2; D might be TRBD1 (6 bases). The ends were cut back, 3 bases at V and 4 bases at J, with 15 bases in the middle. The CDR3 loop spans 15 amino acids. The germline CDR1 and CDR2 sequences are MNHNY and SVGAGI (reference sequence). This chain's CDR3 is CASSYFPGGSYGYTF. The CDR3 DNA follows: TGTGCCAGCAGTTATTTTCCGGGGGGCAGCTATGGCTACACCTTC.

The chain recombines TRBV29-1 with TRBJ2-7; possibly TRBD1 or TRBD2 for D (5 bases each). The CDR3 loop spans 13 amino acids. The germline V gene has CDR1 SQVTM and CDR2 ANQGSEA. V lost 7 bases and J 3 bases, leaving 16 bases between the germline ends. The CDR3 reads CSALRVGVYEQYF. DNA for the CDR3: TGCAGCGCTCTCAGGGTCGGGGTCTACGAGCAGTACTTC.

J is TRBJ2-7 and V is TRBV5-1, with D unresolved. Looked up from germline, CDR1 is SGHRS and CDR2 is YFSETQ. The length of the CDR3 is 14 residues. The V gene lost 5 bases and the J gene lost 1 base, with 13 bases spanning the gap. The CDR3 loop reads CASSPRLDSYEQYF. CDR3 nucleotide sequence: TGCGCCAGCAGTCCCCGCCTAGATTCCTACGAGCAGTACTTC.

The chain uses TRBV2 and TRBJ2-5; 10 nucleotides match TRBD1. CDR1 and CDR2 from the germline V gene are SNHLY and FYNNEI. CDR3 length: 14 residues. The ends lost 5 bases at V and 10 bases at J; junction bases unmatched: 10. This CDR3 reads CASSFWDRGGNQYF. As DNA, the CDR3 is TGTGCCAGCAGTTTCTGGGACAGGGGTGGAAACCAGTACTTC.

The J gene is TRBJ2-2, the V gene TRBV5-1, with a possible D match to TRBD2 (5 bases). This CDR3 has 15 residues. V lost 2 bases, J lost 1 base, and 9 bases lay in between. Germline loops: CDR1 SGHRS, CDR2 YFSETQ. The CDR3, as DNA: TGCGCCAGCAGCTTATCCAGCGGGAACACCGGGGAGCTGTTTTTT. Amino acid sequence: CASSLSSGNTGELFF. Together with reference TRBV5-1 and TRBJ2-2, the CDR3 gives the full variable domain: KAGVTQTPRYLIKTRGQQVTLSCSPISGHRSVSWYQQTPGQGLQFLFEYFSETQRNKGNFPGRFSGRQFSNSRSEMNVSTLELGDSALYLCASSLSSGNTGELFFGEGSRLTVL.

The CDR3, as DNA: TGTGCCAGCAGCCCGGGCGGCCTCCTATACGAGCAGTACTTC. Protein: CASSPGGLLYEQYF. The chain combines TRBV11-2 with TRBJ2-7; D unclear. CDR3 length equals 14 residues. Germline-derived CDR1 and CDR2 are SGHAT and FQNNGV. Trimming took 5 bases from V and 4 from J, leaving 15 bases between them.

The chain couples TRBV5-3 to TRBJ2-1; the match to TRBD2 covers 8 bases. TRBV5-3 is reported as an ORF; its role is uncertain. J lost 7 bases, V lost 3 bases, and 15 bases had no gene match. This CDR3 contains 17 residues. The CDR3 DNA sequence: TGTGCCAGAAGCTCCCGCGCCGTAGCGGGATCGAGAAATGAGCAGTTCTTC. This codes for CARSSRAVAGSRNEQFF.

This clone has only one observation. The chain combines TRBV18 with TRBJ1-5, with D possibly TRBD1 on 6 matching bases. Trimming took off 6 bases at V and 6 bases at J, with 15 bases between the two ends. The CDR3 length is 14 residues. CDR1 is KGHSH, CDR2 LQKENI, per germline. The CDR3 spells CASSLQGSPQPQHF. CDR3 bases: TGTGCCAGCTCCCTTCAGGGGTCCCCTCAGCCCCAGCATTTT. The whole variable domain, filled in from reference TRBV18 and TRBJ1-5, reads NAGVMQNPRHLVRRRGQEARLRCSPMKGHSHVYWYRQLPEEGLKFMVYLQKENIIDESGMPKERFSAEFPKEGPSILRIQQVVRGDSAAYFCASSLQGSPQPQHFGDGTRLSIL.

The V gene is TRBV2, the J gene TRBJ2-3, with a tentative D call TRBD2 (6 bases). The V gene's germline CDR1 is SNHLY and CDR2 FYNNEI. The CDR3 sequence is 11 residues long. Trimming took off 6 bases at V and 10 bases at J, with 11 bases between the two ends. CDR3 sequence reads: CASRAGGAQYF. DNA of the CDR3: TGTGCCAGCAGGGCCGGAGGGGCGCAGTATTTT.

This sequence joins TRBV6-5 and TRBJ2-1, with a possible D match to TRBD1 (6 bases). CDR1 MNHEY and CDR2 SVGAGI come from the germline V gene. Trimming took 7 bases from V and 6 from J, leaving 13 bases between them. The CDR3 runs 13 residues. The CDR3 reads CASINYRVNEQFF. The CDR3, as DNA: TGTGCCAGCATCAACTACAGGGTCAATGAGCAGTTCTTC.